Following are 26 T cell receptor beta chains from one sample sequenced in a study of identical twins' blood T cells. Using its own MiXCR run on the 5' RACE reads, TCRdb lists one record per CDR3 protein. The data contain 350,000 to 400,000 distinct CDR3 sequences, roughly 27% of them seen just once; the ten biggest clones take up about 6.1%. The sequenced sample consisted of PBMCs. The origin of the receptors is a woman between 18 and 50 years old in good health.

This clonotype has ten or more counts. The genes are TRBV6-1 and TRBJ1-6; no definite D call. Germline CDR1 and CDR2: MNHNS and SASEGT. V lost 1 base and J lost 8, with 6 bases in between. The CDR3 consists of 13 residues. CDR3 bases: TGTGCCAGCAGTGAAGACAGTTATTCACCCCTCCACTTT. As protein: CASSEDSYSPLHF.

Comment on this clonotype: The junction differs from germline at one of its ends, possibly a read error. J is TRBJ1-4 and V is TRBV9; D is unclear. The CDR3 extends over 15 amino acids. CDR1 is SGDLS, CDR2 YYNGEE, per germline. The CDR3 sequence: CAGSDDGATNEKLFF. DNA of the CDR3: TGTGCCGGCAGCGATGACGGTGCAACTAATGAAAAACTGTTTTTT. The whole variable domain, filled in from reference TRBV9 and TRBJ1-4, reads DSGVTQTPKHLITATGQRVTLRCSPRSGDLSVYWYQQSLDQGLQFLIQYYNGEERAKGNILERFSAQQFPDLHSELNLSSLELGDSALYFCAGSDDGATNEKLFFGSGTQLSVL.

The CDR3 DNA is TGTGCCAGCAGCACTCACAGGGGGCCGAACACTGAAGCTTTCTTT. It translates to CASSTHRGPNTEAFF. This chain uses TRBV7-3 with TRBJ1-1, with 9 bases lining up with TRBD1. This CDR3 is built from 15 residues. CDR1 and CDR2 (germline): SGHTA, FQGTGA. J was trimmed by 1 base and V by 5 bases; bases with no gene match: 5. Full variable domain (outside the CDR3, taken from reference TRBV7-3 and TRBJ1-1): GAGVSQTPSNKVTEKGKYVELRCDPISGHTALYWYRQSLGQGPEFLIYFQGTGAADDSGLPNDRFFAVRPEGSVSTLKIQRTERGDSAVYLCASSTHRGPNTEAFFGQGTRLTVV.

The table lists this clonotype with many counts. This may be a read error: a much more frequent sequence differs by one nucleotide. The chain employs TRBV6-4 and TRBJ2-3, with D possibly being TRBD1 or TRBD2 (5 bases each). The CDR3 is made up of 15 amino acids. CDR1 is MRHNA, CDR2 SNTAGT, per germline. V was trimmed by 2 bases and J by 1 base, leaving 10 bases between them. The chain's CDR3 is CASSDGRGGTDTQYF. In DNA form, the CDR3 reads TGTGCCAGCAGTGACGGGAGAGGGGGCACAGATACGCAGTATTTT.

This clonotype was seen repeatedly, ten times or more. V gene TRBV20-1 combines with J gene TRBJ1-4; a weak D match, TRBD1 (5 bases). There are 13 residues in the CDR3. From germline, CDR1 is DFQATT and CDR2 SNEGSKA (reference sequence). Trimming stripped 3 bases from V and 7 bases from J, with 12 bases between. CDR3 coding DNA: TGCAGTGCTAGTGGGGTAGACAGTGAAAAACTGTTTTTT. This codes for CSASGVDSEKLFF.

This sequence joins TRBV7-2 and TRBJ2-3; D might be TRBD2 (6 bases). The CDR3 length is 15 residues. Germline CDR1 and CDR2: SGHTA and FQGNSA. The ends were cut back, 0 bases at V and 2 bases at J, with 9 bases in the middle. CDR3 coding DNA: TGTGCCAGCAGCTTAGCCGGGACTCTCACAGATACGCAGTATTTT. Translating gives CASSLAGTLTDTQYF.

This clonotype was observed a handful of times. This chain joins TRBV12-3 or TRBV12-4 and TRBJ2-3, with D possibly being TRBD2 (5 bases). Trimming shortened V by 3 bases and J by 0 bases, and 13 bases separated the two germline ends. CDR3 length equals 16 residues. CDR3 coding DNA: TGTGCCAGCAGTTTTGTGGTAGCGATTAGCACAGATACGCAGTATTTT. The encoded protein is CASSFVVAISTDTQYF.

J is TRBJ2-2 and V is TRBV6-2 or TRBV6-3; D call uncertain. The germline CDR1 and CDR2 sequences are MNHEY and SVGEGT. The CDR3 is 15 amino acids. Trimming cost V 7 bases and J 0 bases, with 12 bases left between them. The CDR3 loop reads CASTSLDSNTGELFF. In DNA, the CDR3 is TGTGCCAGCACATCTCTCGACTCGAACACCGGGGAGCTGTTTTTT.

J is TRBJ2-1 and V is TRBV29-1; D possibly corresponds to TRBD2 (6 bases). Germline V lookup: CDR1 SQVTM, CDR2 ANQGSEA. Trimming shortened V by 5 bases and J by 5 bases, and 16 bases separated the two germline ends. This CDR3 has 14 residues. The CDR3 DNA reads as TGCAGCGTTTTATCGGGGGTAATCCACAATGAGCAGTTCTTC. Translating it yields CSVLSGVIHNEQFF.

This clonotype was picked up many times. The genes are TRBV20-1 and TRBJ2-5; D is perhaps TRBD1 (6 bases). This CDR3 region has 13 residues. The germline V gene encodes CDR1 DFQATT and CDR2 SNEGSKA (reference sequence). The V end lost 4 bases, the J end lost 3 bases, and 12 bases lay between the germline ends. CDR3 in amino acids: CSAKHRVEETQYF. DNA of the CDR3: TGCAGTGCTAAGCACAGGGTGGAAGAGACCCAGTACTTC.

The gene calls are TRBV7-8 and TRBJ1-1, with TRBD1 matching over 8 bases. The CDR3 loop spans 15 amino acids. CDR1 is SGHVS, CDR2 FQNEAQ, per germline. After removal of 4 bases from V and 1 base from J, the junction contained 5 bases not matched to a gene. This CDR3 is CASSWTGRGNTEAFF. The CDR3, as DNA: TGTGCCAGCAGCTGGACAGGGCGCGGGAACACTGAAGCTTTCTTT.

This chain links TRBV3-1 with TRBJ2-3; 10 bases fit TRBD2. Germline values: CDR1 LGHDT, CDR2 YNNKEL (reference sequence). The junction had 6 bases not matched to a gene; V was cut back by 4 bases and J by 2 bases. This CDR3 spans 16 amino acids. Written as DNA, the CDR3 is TGTGCCAGCAGCCGAGGACTAGCGGAGTTCACAGATACGCAGTATTTT. Amino acids: CASSRGLAEFTDTQYF.

The count of this clonotype is one. The chain carries TRBV20-1 and TRBJ1-1; D gene ambiguous. Between the trimmed V and J ends, which lost 5 bases and 11 bases, there was a span of 15 bases. Germline loops: CDR1 DFQATT, CDR2 SNEGSKA (reference sequence). The CDR3 length is 11 residues. The CDR3 nucleotides read TGCAGTGCTGGTCGGGTCCCAGAGGCTTTCTTT. Amino acids: CSAGRVPEAFF.

This clonotype was seen a handful of times. CDR3 sequence (DNA): TGTGCCAGCAGCTACGACGAACTTTCAGAGCAGTACTTC. This translates into CASSYDELSEQYF. The chain couples TRBV3-1 to TRBJ2-7, with unresolved D. Per germline, CDR1 LGHDT and CDR2 YNNKEL (reference sequence). This CDR3 contains 13 residues. V was cut by 5 bases and J by 7 bases, with 15 bases left in between.

This clonotype has more than one count but fewer than ten. The J gene is TRBJ1-3, the V gene TRBV19; weak D call: TRBD1 (5 bases). The CDR3 spans 15 residues. The ends were cut back, 5 bases at V and 0 bases at J, with 11 bases in the middle. Per germline, CDR1 LNHDA and CDR2 SQIVND (reference sequence). The CDR3 loop is CASSPRGSSGNTIYF. The CDR3 nucleotides read TGTGCCAGTAGTCCACGGGGGTCCTCTGGAAACACCATATATTTT.

Turning to this clonotype: One base away lies a much larger clone, so this may be a sequencing read error. This chain connects TRBV20-1 to TRBJ1-1, with D unclear. Germline V gene data show CDR1 as DFQATT and CDR2 as SNEGSKA (reference sequence). The CDR3 is 12 amino acids. This CDR3 is CSAPTRSTEASF. In DNA form, the CDR3 reads TGCAGTGCTCCAACCAGAAGCACTGAAGCTTCCTTT.

The rearrangement joins TRBV20-1 to TRBJ1-2; 7 bases agree with TRBD1. The CDR3 totals 14 residues. J was trimmed by 0 bases and V by 1 base; bases with no gene match: 2. Germline CDR1 and CDR2: DFQATT and SNEGSKA (reference sequence). CDR3 in amino acids: CSARAQGANYGYTF. Written as DNA, the CDR3 is TGCAGTGCTAGAGCTCAGGGGGCTAACTATGGCTACACCTTC.

In the case of this clonotype: The junction departs from the called germline gene at one end, perhaps through a read error. V and J are TRBV29-1 and TRBJ2-5, with D uncertain. The length of the CDR3 is 12 residues. Germline V lookup: CDR1 SQVTM, CDR2 ANQGSEA. This CDR3 reads CSVSLQRETRYF. The CDR3, as DNA: TGCAGCGTCTCCCTGCAGCGAGAGACCCGGTACTTC.

CDR3 bases: TGCAGCGTCTCCTCGGGGCTCTATGGCTACACCTTC. Translating it yields CSVSSGLYGYTF. The chain links TRBV29-1 to TRBJ1-2, with D tentatively TRBD1 (5 bases). Per germline, CDR1 SQVTM and CDR2 ANQGSEA. The CDR3 is 12 residues long. Trimming shortened V by 6 bases and J by 4 bases, and 12 bases separated the two germline ends.

This clonotype has just a few counts. The V gene is TRBV6-2 or TRBV6-3, the J gene TRBJ2-5; D gene unclear. The V gene lost 2 bases and the J gene lost 4 bases, with 5 bases spanning the gap. This CDR3 is 12 amino acids long. The V gene's germline CDR1 is MNHEY and CDR2 SVGEGT. The CDR3 DNA reads as TGTGCCAGCAGTTACAACTTAGAGACCCAGTACTTC. Its protein product is CASSYNLETQYF.

V usage is TRBV29-1 and J usage is TRBJ1-2, with a weak D call TRBD1 (5 bases). V was shortened by 3 bases and J by 5 bases, with 13 bases between the two germline ends. This CDR3 region has 13 residues. CDR1 and CDR2 (germline): SQVTM, ANQGSEA. The CDR3 DNA follows: TGCAGCGTTGATTCGGGACGGACTTATGGCTACACCTTC. Translated, it gives CSVDSGRTYGYTF.

This clonotype has more than one count but fewer than ten. The chain couples TRBV12-3 or TRBV12-4 to TRBJ1-1; D perhaps matches TRBD1 (5 bases). The CDR3 sequence is 14 residues long. The ends were cut back, 4 bases at V and 3 bases at J, with 12 bases in the middle. In nucleotides, the CDR3 is TGTGCCAGCAGTTACCAGGGTCTCGACACTGAAGCTTTCTTT. It codes for CASSYQGLDTEAFF.

The chain joins TRBV20-1 to TRBJ2-1, with D unresolved. Trimming stripped 8 bases from V and 4 bases from J, with 12 bases between. Looked up from germline, CDR1 is DFQATT and CDR2 is SNEGSKA (reference sequence). The CDR3 has 12 amino acids. Here the CDR3 DNA reads TGCAGTTCGGATCTGGGTTACAATGAGCAGTTCTTC. Protein product: CSSDLGYNEQFF.

The rearrangement links TRBV20-1 to TRBJ2-5; 7 nucleotides line up with TRBD2. The CDR3 loop spans 15 amino acids. CDR1 and CDR2 (germline): DFQATT, SNEGSKA (reference sequence). The V gene end was trimmed by 7 bases and the J gene end by 2 bases; junction bases not matched to a gene: 13. The CDR3 is CSVPPGLVFQETQYF. The CDR3 nucleotides are TGCAGTGTCCCTCCCGGACTAGTTTTTCAAGAGACCCAGTACTTC.

V and J are TRBV19 and TRBJ1-2; D uncertain. V lost 8 bases and J lost 3, with 4 bases in between. Germline assignment: CDR1 LNHDA and CDR2 SQIVND (reference sequence). This CDR3 region has 10 residues. CDR3 DNA sequence: TGTGCCAGTGGAGACTATGGCTACACCTTC. This sequence encodes CASGDYGYTF.

Comments on this clonotype: Likely a read error: the CDR3 ends without its conserved phenylalanine or tryptophan. The V gene is TRBV5-8, the J gene TRBJ1-1; D is undetermined. Germline V gene data show CDR1 as SGHTS and CDR2 as YDEGEE. V was shortened by 5 bases and J by 0 bases, with 11 bases between the two germline ends. CDR3 size: 14 residues. CDR3 DNA sequence: TGTGCCAGCAGATCGGGTTGGATGAACACTGAAGCTTTCTCT. It yields the protein CASRSGWMNTEAFS.